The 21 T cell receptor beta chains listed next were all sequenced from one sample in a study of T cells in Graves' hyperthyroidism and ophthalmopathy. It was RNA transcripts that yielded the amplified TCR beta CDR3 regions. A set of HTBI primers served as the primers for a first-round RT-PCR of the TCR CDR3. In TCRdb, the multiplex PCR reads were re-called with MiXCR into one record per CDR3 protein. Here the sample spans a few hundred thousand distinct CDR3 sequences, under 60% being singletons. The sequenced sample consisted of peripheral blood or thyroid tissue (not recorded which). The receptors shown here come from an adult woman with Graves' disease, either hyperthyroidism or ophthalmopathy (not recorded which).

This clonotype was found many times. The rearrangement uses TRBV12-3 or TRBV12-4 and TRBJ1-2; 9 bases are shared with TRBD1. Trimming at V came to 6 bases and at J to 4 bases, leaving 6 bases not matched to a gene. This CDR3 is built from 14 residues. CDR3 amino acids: CASSPGTGLYGYTF. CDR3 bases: TGTGCCAGCAGCCCCGGGACAGGGCTCTATGGCTACACCTTC.

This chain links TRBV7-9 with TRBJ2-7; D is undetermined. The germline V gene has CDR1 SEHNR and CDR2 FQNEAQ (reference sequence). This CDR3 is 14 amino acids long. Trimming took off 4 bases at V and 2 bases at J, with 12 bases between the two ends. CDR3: CASSSNPWTYEQYF. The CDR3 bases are TGTGCCAGCAGCTCTAATCCCTGGACCTACGAGCAGTACTTC.

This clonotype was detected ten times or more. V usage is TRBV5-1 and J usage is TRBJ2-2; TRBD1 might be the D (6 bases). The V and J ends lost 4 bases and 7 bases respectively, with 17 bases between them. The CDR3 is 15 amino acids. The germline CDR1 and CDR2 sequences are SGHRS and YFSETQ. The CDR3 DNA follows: TGCGCCAGCAGCCCTGTTACAGGGTTCGGCGGGGAGCTGTTTTTT. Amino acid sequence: CASSPVTGFGGELFF.

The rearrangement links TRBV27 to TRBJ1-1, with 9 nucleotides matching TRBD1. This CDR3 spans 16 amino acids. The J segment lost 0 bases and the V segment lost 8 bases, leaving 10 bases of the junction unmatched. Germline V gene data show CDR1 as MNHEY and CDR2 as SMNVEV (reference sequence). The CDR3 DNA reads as TGTGCCAGCCGCCGTCCCGGGACAGGGATGAACACTGAAGCTTTCTTT. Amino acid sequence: CASRRPGTGMNTEAFF.

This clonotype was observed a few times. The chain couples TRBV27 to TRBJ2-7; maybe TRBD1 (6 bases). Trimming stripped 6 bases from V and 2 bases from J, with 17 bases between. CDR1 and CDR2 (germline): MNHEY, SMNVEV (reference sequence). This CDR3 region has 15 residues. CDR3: CASRGTYGSPYEQYF. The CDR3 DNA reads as TGTGCCAGCAGGGGGACATACGGGTCTCCCTACGAGCAGTACTTC.

The CDR3 spells CASSFSLSGRANVLTF. In DNA, the CDR3 is TGTGCCAGCAGTTTTAGTTTAAGCGGGAGGGCCAACGTCCTGACTTTC. The chain is built from TRBV28 and TRBJ2-6, with TRBD2 identical over 7 bases. The V gene end was trimmed by 3 bases and the J gene end by 5 bases; junction bases not matched to a gene: 7. Germline lookup yields CDR1 MDHEN and CDR2 SYDVKM. This CDR3 spans 16 amino acids.

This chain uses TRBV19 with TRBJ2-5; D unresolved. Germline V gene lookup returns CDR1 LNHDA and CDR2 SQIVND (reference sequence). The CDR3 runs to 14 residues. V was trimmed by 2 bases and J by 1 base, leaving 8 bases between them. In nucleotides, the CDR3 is TGTGCCAGTAGTATAATCGGCAGCCAAGAGACCCAGTACTTC. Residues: CASSIIGSQETQYF.

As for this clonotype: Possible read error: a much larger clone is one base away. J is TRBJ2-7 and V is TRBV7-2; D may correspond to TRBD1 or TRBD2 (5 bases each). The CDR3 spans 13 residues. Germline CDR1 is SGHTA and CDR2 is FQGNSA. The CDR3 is CASNLVMGVEQYF. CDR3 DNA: TGTGCCAGCAACTTAGTTATGGGGGTCGAGCAGTACTTC.

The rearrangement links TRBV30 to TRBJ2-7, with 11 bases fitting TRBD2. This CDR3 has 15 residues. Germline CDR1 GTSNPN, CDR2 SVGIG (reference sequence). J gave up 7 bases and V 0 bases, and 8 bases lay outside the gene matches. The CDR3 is CAWSVRGTSGNEQYF. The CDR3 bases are TGTGCCTGGAGTGTACGGGGGACTAGCGGAAATGAGCAGTACTTC.

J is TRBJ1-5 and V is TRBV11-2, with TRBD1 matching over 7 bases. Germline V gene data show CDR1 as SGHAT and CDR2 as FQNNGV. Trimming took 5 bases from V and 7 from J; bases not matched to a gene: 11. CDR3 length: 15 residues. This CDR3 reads CASSPQTGMVQPQHF. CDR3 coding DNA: TGTGCCAGCAGCCCCCAGACAGGGATGGTCCAGCCCCAGCATTTT.

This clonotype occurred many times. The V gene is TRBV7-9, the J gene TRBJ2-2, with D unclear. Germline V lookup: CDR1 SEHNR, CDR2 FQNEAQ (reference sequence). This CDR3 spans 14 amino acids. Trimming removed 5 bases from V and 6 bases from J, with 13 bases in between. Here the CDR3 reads CASSPPWGPGELFF. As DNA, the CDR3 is TGTGCCAGCAGCCCACCATGGGGTCCCGGGGAGCTGTTTTTT.

The CDR3 is CSVEGGPNYGYTF. CDR3 nucleotides: TGCAGCGTTGAAGGAGGACCCAACTATGGCTACACCTTC. The chain employs TRBV29-1 and TRBJ1-2; unclear D gene. The germline V and J ends were trimmed by 1 base and 2 bases, with 8 bases remaining between them. Germline CDR1 SQVTM, CDR2 ANQGSEA. The CDR3 extends over 13 amino acids.

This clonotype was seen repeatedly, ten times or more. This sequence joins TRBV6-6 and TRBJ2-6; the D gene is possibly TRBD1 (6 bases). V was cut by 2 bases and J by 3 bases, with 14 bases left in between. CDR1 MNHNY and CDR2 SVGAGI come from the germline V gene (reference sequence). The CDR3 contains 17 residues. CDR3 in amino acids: CASSYIGGGSGANVLTF. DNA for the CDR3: TGTGCCAGCAGTTACATAGGGGGTGGAAGTGGGGCCAACGTCCTGACTTTC.

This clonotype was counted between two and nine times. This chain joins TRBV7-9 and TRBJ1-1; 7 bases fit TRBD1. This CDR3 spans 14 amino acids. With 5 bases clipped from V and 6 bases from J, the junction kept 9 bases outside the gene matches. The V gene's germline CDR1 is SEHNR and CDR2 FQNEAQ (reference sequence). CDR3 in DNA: TGTGCCAGCAGCATACCAACAGGGGTGCCTGAAGCTTTCTTT. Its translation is CASSIPTGVPEAFF.

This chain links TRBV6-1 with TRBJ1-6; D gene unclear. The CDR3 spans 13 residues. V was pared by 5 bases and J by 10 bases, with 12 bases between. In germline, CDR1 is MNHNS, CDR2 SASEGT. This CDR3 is CASSYSSGSPLHF. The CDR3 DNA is TGTGCCAGCAGTTACTCTTCGGGGTCACCCCTCCACTTT.

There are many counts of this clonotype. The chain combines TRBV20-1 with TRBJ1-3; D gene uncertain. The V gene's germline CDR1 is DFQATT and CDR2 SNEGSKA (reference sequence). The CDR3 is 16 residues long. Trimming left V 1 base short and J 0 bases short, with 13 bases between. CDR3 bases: TGCAGTGCTAGAGCTTCGGACCCACGCTCTGGAAACACCATATATTTT. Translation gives CSARASDPRSGNTIYF.

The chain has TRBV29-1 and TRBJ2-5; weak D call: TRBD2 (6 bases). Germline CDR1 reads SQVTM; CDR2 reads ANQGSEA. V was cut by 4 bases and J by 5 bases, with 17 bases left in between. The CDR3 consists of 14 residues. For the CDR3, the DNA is TGCAGCGTTGGCGGAGGGCCAGGTGTGGAGACCCAGTACTTC. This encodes CSVGGGPGVETQYF.

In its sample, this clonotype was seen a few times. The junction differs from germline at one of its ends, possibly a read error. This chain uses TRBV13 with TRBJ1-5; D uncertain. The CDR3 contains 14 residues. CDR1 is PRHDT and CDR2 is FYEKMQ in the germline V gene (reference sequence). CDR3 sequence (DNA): TGCGCCAGCAGCCAAGGAGAAGGACCTTTGCCCCAGCATTTT. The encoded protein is CASSQGEGPLPQHF. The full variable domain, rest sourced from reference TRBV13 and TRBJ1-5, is AAGVIQSPRHLIKEKRETATLKCYPIPRHDTVYWYQQGPGQDPQFLISFYEKMQSDKGSIPDRFSAQQFSDYHSELNMSSLELGDSALYFCASSQGEGPLPQHFGDGTRLSIL.

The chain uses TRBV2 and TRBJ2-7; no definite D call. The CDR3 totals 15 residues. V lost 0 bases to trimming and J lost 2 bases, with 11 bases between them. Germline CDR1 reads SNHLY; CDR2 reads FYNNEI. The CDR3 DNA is TGTGCCAGCAGTGAAGCAGGGTGGAGCGCCTACGAGCAGTACTTC. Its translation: CASSEAGWSAYEQYF.

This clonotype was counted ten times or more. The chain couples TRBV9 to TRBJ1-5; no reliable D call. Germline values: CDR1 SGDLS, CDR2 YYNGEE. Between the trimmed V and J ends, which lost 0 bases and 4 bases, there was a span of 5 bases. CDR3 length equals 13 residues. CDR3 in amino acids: CASSVGPNQPQHF. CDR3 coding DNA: TGTGCCAGCAGCGTAGGTCCTAATCAGCCCCAGCATTTT.

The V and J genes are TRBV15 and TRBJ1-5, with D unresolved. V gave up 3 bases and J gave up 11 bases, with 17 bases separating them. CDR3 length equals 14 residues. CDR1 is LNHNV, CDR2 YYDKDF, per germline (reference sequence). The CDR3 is CATSRGGLAETQHF. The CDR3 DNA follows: TGTGCCACCAGCAGGGGTGGACTAGCCGAGACCCAGCATTTT.